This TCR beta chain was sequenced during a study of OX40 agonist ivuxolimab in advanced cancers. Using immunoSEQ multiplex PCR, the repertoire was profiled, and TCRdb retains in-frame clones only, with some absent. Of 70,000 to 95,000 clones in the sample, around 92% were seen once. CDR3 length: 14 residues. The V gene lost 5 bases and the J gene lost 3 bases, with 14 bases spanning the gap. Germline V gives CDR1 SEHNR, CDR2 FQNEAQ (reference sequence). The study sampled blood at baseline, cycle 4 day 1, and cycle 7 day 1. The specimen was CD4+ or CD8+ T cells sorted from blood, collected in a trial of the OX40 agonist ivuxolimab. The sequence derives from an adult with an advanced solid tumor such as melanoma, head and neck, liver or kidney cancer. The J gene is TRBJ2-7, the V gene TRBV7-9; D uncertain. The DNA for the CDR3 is TGTGCCAGCAGCCTCCAAACGGAAAGCTACGAGCAGTACTTC. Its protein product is CASSLQTESYEQYF.